This T cell receptor (beta chain) stems from a study of CD8 T cells in ankylosing spondylitis (dated 2017 in TCRdb). Regarding the study in general: The study profiled T cell receptor beta repertoires in healthy donors and ankylosing spondylitis patients to find disease-linked TCR variants. The full study cohort was made up of about 24 ankylosing spondylitis patients and approximately 100 healthy donors. Peripheral blood was sampled, and synovial fluid was additionally collected from ankylosing spondylitis patients. The paper as a whole reports these results and caveats: A CD8+ phenotype was shown by the disease-linked clones, which were found at relatively low frequencies in peripheral blood. Some motif variants were previously reported in synovial fluid and blood of reactive arthritis patients, suggesting common disease-initiation mechanisms. The disease-linked clones were reported as significantly enriched in matched synovial fluid samples from ankylosing spondylitis patients. Blood from ankylosing spondylitis patients appeared to be characterized by a TCR beta motif composed of roughly 8 highly homologous amino acid variants.

Inclusive of the bounding cysteine and phenylalanine, the CDR3 is 18 residues long. Solely the CDR3 DNA is kept, with 54 bases framed from the first base. In the germline V gene, CDR1 corresponds to MNHNS and CDR2 to SASEGT. V lost 6 bases and J lost 2 bases, and the count of bases not matched to a germline gene is 13. Sequenced using an Illumina HiSeq 2500. TCR beta libraries were prepared by quantitative 5'-RACE with molecular barcodes. Per the source publication's procedure: A new computational method, built on a probabilistic model of VDJ rearrangement, was used to identify disease-linked TCR variants. TCRdb ran its own pipeline on the public reads, namely fastp trimming at Q25 and MiXCR clone calling, and kept in-frame beta chains. For every CDR3 protein sequence, its rows merge into one entry that carries the most common genes and DNA. In this record, the V and J calls reflect TCRdb's handling and not the investigators' own analysis. The sample table holds 290,000 or so distinct CDR3 sequences, of which less than 25% were seen once. Of the sample, about 3.7% falls within the top ten clones.

Comment on this clonotype: What antigen it recognizes has not been identified. No per-base quality is available; no much larger clone lies one base away.

The TCR comes from a female donor with ankylosing spondylitis or in good health (not recorded which). The rearranged segments are TRBV6-1 and TRBJ2-6, with TRBD1 identical over 7 junction bases. Sample: blood, either unsorted or a sorted T cell fraction (not recorded which). The DNA reads as follows: TGTGCCAGCAGAAAGCAGACAGGGATTTTTACTGGGGCCAACGTCCTGACTTTC. This codes for CASRKQTGIFTGANVLTF.